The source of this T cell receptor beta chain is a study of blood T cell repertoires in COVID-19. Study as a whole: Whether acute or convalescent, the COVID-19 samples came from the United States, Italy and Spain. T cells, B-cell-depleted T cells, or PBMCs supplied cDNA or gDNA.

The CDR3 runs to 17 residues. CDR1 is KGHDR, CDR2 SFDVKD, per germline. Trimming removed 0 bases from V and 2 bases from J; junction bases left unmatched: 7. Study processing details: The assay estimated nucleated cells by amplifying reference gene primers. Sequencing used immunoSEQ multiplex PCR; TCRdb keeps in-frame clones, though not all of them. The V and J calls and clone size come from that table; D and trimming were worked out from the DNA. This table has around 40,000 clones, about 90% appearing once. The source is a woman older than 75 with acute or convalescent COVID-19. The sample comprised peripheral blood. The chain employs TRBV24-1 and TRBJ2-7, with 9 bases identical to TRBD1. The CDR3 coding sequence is TGTGCCACCAGTGATTTGAAACGGGACAGGGAGACCTACGAGCAGTACTTC. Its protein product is CATSDLKRDRETYEQYF.